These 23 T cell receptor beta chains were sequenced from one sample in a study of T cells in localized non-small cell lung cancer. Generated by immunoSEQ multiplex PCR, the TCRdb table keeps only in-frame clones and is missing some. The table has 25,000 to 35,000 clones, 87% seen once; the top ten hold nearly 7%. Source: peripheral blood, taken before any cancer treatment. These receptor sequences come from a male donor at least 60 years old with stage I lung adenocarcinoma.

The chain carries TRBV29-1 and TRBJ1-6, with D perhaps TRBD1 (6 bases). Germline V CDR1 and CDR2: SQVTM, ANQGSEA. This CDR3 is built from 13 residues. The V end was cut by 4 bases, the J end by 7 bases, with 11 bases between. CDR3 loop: CSVADRLNSPLHF. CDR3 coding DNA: TGCAGCGTTGCGGACAGATTAAATTCACCCCTCCACTTT.

Here the CDR3 DNA reads TGTGCCAGCAGCTCCAGGGTTCGAGGGGTGGGGGAAAAACTGTTTTTT. Its translation is CASSSRVRGVGEKLFF. J is TRBJ1-4 and V is TRBV7-2; D might be TRBD1 (5 bases). V was pared by 4 bases and J by 8 bases, with 20 bases between. Germline V gives CDR1 SGHTA, CDR2 FQGNSA. This CDR3 has 16 amino acids.

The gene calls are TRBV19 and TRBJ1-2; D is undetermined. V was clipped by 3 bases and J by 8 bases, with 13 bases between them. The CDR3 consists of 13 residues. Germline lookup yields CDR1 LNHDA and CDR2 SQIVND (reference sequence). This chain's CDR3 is CASSILEGWGYTF. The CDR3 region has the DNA TGTGCCAGTAGTATTTTGGAGGGTTGGGGCTACACCTTC.

DNA for the CDR3: TGTGCCATCAGAGGACTACAGACCCAGTACTTC. It specifies CAIRGLQTQYF. The chain couples TRBV10-3 to TRBJ2-5; weak D call: TRBD2 (6 bases). Trimming took 6 bases from V and 6 from J, leaving 8 bases between them. CDR1 is ENHRY and CDR2 is SYGVKD in the germline V gene. This CDR3 is 11 amino acids long.

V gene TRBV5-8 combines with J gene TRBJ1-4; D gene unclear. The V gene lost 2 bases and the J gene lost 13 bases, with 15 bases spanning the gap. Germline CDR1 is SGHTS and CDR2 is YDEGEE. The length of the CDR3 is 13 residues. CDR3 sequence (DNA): TGTGCCAGCAGCTTTAACGGAGAGGGTGGACTGTTTTTT. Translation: CASSFNGEGGLFF.

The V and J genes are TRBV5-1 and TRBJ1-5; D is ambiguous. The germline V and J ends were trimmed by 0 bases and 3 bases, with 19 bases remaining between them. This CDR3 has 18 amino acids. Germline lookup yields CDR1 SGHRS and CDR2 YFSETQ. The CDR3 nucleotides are TGCGCCAGCAGCTTGGACGGCTTCGCACAGCCCTACAATCAGCCCCAGCATTTT. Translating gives CASSLDGFAQPYNQPQHF.

DNA of the CDR3: TGTGCCAGCAGCTTTGCGTCCAACACAGATACGCAGTATTTT. It is translated as CASSFASNTDTQYF. The chain combines TRBV7-2 with TRBJ2-3; D uncertain. The CDR3 consists of 14 residues. Germline V gene data show CDR1 as SGHTA and CDR2 as FQGNSA. Trimming removed 3 bases from V and 2 bases from J, with 9 bases in between.

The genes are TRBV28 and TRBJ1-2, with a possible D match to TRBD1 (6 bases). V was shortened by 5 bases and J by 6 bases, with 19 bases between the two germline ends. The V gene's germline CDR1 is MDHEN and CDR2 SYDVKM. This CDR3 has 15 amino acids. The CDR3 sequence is CASSPGDNGRDGYTF. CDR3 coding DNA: TGTGCCAGCAGTCCCGGGGACAACGGACGTGATGGCTACACCTTC.

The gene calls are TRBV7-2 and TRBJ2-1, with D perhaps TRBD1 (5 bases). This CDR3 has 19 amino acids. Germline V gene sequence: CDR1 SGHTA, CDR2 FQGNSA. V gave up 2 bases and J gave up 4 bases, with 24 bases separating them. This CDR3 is CASSLRSQSWAAGYNEQFF. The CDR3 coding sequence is TGTGCCAGCAGCTTAAGGTCCCAAAGCTGGGCGGCAGGGTACAATGAGCAGTTCTTC. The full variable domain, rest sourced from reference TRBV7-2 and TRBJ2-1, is GAGVSQSPSNKVTEKGKDVELRCDPISGHTALYWYRQSLGQGLEFLIYFQGNSAPDKSGLPSDRFSAERTGGSVSTLTIQRTQQEDSAVYLCASSLRSQSWAAGYNEQFFGPGTRLTVL.

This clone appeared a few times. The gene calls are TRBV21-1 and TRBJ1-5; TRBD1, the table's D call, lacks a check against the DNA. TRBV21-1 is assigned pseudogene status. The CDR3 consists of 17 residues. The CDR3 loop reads CASSNFQQGNSNQPQHF. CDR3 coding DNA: TGTGCCAGCAGCAACTTCCAACAGGGAAATAGCAATCAGCCCCAGCATTTT.

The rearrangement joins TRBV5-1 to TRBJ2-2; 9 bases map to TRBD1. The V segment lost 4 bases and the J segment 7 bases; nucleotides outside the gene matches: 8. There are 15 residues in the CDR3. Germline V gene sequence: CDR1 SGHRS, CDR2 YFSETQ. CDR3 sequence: CASSVTGGSVGELFF. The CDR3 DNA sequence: TGCGCCAGCAGCGTGACAGGGGGTAGCGTCGGGGAGCTGTTTTTT.

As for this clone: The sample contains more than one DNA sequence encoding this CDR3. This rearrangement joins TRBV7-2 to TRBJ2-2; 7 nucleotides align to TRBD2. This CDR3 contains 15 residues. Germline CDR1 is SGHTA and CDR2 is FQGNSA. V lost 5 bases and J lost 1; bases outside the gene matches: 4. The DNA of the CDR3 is TGTGCCAGCAGCCCCCGCGGGGGGAACACCGGGGAGCTGTTTTTT. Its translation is CASSPRGGNTGELFF.

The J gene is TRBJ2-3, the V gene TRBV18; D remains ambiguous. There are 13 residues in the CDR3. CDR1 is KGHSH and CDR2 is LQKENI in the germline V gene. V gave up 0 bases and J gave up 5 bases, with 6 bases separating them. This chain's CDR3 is CASSPPIQDTQYF. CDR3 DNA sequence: TGTGCCAGCTCACCACCAATACAAGATACGCAGTATTTT.

The CDR3 sequence: CASSLRMGSGPGELFF. DNA for the CDR3: TGTGCCAGTAGTCTCCGTATGGGGTCGGGACCCGGGGAGCTGTTTTTT. The genes are TRBV19 and TRBJ2-2; the D gene could be TRBD1 or TRBD2 (5 bases each). This CDR3 region has 16 residues. V was pared by 5 bases and J by 6 bases, with 19 bases between. Germline V gene lookup returns CDR1 LNHDA and CDR2 SQIVND (reference sequence). The complete variable domain, with remaining parts taken from reference TRBV19 and TRBJ2-2, reads DGGITQSPKYLFRKEGQNVTLSCEQNLNHDAMYWYRQDPGQGLRLIYYSQIVNDFQKGDIAEGYSVSREKKESFPLTVTSAQKNPTAFYLCASSLRMGSGPGELFFGEGSRLTVL.

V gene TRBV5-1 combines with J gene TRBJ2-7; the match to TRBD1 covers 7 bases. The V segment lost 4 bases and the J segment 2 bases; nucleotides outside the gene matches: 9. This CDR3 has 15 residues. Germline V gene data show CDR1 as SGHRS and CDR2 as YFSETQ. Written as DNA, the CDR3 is TGCGCCAGCAGCCCAGGGGGAAGTCAGACCTACGAGCAGTACTTC. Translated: CASSPGGSQTYEQYF.

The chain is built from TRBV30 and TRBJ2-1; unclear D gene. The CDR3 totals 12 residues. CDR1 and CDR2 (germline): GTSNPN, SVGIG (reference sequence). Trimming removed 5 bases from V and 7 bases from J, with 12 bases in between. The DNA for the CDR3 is TGTGCCTGGGGAAGGGTGGGGAATGAGCAGTTCTTC. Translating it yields CAWGRVGNEQFF.

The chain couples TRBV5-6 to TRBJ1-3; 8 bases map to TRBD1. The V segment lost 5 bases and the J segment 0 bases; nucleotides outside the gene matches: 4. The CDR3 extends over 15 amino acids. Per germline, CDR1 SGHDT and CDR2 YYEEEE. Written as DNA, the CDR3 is TGTGCCAGCAGTTCCAGGGGGCTCTCTGGAAACACCATATATTTT. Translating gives CASSSRGLSGNTIYF.

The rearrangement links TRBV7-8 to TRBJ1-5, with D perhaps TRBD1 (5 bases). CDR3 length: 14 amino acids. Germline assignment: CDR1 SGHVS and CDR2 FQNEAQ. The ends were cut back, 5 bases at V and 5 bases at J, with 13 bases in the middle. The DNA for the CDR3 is TGTGCCAGCAGCCGTAGTAGAGGGGATCAGCCCCAGCATTTT. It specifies CASSRSRGDQPQHF.

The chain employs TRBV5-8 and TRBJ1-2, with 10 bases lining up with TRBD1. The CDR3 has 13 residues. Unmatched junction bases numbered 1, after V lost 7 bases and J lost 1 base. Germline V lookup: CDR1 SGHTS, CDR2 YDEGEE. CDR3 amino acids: CASDRGLNYGYTF. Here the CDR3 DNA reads TGTGCCAGCGACAGGGGGCTTAACTATGGCTACACCTTC. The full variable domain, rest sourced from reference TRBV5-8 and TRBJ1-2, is EAGVTQSPTHLIKTRGQQATLRCSPISGHTSVYWYQQALGLGLQFLLWYDEGEERNRGNFPPRFSGRQFPNYSSELNVNALELEDSALYLCASDRGLNYGYTFGSGTRLTVV.

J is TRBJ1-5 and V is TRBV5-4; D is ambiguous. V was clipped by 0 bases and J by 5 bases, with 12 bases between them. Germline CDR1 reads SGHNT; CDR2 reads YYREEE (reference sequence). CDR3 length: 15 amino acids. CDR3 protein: CASSLGTEAYQPQHF. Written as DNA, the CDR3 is TGTGCCAGCAGCTTGGGGACCGAGGCGTATCAGCCCCAGCATTTT.

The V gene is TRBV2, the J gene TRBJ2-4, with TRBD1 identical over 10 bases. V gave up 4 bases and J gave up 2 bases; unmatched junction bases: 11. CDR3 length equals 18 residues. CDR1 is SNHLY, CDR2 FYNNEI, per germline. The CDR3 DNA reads TGTGCCAGCAGTGGGGGACAGGGGAGGGGTAGGCCCAAAAACATTCAGTACTTC. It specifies CASSGGQGRGRPKNIQYF.

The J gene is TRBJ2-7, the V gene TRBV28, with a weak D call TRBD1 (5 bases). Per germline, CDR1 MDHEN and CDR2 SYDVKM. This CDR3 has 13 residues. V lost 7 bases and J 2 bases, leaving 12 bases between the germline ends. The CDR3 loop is CASIRVIPYEQYF. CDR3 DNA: TGTGCCAGCATCAGGGTAATCCCCTACGAGCAGTACTTC.

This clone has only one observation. The CDR3 protein is CSVLDRARQYF. The CDR3 region has the DNA TGCAGCGTACTGGACAGGGCCAGGCAGTACTTC. The rearrangement links TRBV29-1 to TRBJ2-7, with 8 bases that match TRBD1. The trim removed 6 bases at V and 9 bases at J, leaving 7 bases unmatched. Germline V lookup: CDR1 SQVTM, CDR2 ANQGSEA. The CDR3 sequence is 11 residues long.